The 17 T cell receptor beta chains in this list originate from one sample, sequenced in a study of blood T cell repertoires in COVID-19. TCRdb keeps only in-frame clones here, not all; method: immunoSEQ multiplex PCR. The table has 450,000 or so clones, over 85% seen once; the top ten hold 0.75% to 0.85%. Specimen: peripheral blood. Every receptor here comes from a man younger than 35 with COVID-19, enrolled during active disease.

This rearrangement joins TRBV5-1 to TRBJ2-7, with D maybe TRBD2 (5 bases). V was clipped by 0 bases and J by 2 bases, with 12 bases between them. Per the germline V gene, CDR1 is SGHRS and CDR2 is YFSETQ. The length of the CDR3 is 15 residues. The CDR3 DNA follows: TGCGCCAGCAGCTTGGGGACTCTACCGCCCTACGAGCAGTACTTC. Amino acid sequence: CASSLGTLPPYEQYF.

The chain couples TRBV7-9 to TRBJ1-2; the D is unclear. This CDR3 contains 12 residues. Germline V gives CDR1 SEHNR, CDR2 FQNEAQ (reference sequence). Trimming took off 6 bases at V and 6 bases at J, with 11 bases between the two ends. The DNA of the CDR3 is TGTGCCAGCAGAACCCCCGAGGATGGCTACACCTTC. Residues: CASRTPEDGYTF.

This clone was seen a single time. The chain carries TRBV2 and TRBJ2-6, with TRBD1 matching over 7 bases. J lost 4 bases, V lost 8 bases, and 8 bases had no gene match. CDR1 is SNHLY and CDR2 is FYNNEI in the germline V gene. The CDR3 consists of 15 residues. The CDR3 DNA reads TGTGCCAGCTCGAAGGGGGCAAGGGGGGCCAACGTCCTGACTTTC. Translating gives CASSKGARGANVLTF.

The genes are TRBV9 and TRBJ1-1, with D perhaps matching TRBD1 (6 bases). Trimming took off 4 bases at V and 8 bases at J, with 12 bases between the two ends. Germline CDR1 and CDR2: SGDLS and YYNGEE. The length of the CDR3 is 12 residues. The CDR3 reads CASSLTGTEAFF. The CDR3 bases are TGTGCCAGCAGCTTGACCGGGACAGAAGCTTTCTTT.

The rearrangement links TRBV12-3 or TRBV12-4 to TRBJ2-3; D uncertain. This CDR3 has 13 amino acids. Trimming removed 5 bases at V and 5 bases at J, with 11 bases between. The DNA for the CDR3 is TGTGCCAGCAGTCTAACAGCCGGAGATACGCAGTATTTT. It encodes CASSLTAGDTQYF.

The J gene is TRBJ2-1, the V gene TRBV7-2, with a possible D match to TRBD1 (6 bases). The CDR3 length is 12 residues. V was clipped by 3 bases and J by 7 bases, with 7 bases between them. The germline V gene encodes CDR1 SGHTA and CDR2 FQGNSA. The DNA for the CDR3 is TGTGCCAGCAGCTTTAGGGGGAATGAGCAGTTCTTC. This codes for CASSFRGNEQFF.

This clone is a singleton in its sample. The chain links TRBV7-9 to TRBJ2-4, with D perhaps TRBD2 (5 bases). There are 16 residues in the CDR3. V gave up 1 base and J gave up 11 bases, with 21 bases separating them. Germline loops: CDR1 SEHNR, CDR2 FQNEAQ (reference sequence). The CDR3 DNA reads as TGTGCCAGCAGCTTAGTTCCAGAGGGTCCTTTAGAGGTTCAGTACTTC. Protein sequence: CASSLVPEGPLEVQYF. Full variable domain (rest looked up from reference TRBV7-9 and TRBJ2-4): DTGVSQNPRHKITKRGQNVTFRCDPISEHNRLYWYRQTLGQGPEFLTYFQNEAQLEKSRLLSDRFSAERPKGSFSTLEIQRTEQGDSAMYLCASSLVPEGPLEVQYFGAGTRLSVL.

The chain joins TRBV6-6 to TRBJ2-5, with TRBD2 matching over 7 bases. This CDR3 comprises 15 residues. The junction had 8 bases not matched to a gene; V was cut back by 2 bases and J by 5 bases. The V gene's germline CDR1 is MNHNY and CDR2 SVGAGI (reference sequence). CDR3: CASSYPQREGETQYF. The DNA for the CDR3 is TGTGCCAGCAGTTACCCCCAGCGGGAAGGCGAGACCCAGTACTTC.

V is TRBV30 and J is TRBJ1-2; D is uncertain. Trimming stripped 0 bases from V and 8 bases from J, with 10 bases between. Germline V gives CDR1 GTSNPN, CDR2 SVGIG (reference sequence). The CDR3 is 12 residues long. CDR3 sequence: CAWSVSSGGYTF. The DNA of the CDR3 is TGTGCCTGGAGTGTAAGCTCGGGGGGCTACACCTTC.

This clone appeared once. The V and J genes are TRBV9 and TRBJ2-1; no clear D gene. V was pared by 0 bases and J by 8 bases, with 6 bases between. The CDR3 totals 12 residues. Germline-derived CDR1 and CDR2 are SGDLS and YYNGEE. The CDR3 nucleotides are TGTGCCAGCAGCGTAGGAGGTTATGAGCAGTTCTTC. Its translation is CASSVGGYEQFF.

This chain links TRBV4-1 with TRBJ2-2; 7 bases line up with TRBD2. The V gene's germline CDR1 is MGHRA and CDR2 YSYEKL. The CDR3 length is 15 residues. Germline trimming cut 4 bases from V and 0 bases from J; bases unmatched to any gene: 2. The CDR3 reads CASSRGGANTGELFF. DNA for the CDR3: TGCGCCAGCAGCCGGGGGGGAGCGAACACCGGGGAGCTGTTTTTT.

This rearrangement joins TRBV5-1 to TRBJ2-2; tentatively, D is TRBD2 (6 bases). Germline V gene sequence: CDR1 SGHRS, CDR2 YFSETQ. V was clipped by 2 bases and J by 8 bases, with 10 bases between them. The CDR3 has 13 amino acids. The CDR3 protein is CASSFGSLGELFF. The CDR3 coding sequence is TGCGCCAGCAGCTTCGGGAGTTTAGGGGAGCTGTTTTTT.

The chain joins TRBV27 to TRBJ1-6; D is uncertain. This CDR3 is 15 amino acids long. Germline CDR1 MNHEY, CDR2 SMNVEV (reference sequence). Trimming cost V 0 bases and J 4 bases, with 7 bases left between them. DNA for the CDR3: TGTGCCAGCAGTTTATCCACAGATTATAATTCACCCCTCCACTTT. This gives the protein CASSLSTDYNSPLHF.

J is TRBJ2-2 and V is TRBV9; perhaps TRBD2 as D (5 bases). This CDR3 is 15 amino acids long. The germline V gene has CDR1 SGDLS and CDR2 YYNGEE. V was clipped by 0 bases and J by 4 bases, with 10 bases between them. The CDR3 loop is CASSVAPLGTGELFF. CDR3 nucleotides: TGTGCCAGCAGCGTAGCCCCACTAGGCACCGGGGAGCTGTTTTTT. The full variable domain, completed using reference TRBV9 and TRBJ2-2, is DSGVTQTPKHLITATGQRVTLRCSPRSGDLSVYWYQQSLDQGLQFLIQYYNGEERAKGNILERFSAQQFPDLHSELNLSSLELGDSALYFCASSVAPLGTGELFFGEGSRLTVL.

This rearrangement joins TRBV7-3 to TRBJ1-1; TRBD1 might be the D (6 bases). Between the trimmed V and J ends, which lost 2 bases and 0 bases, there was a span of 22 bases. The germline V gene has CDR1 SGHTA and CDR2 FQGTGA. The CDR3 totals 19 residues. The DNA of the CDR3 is TGTGCCAGCAGCTTATGGCCTAGGGGGGGCCCGTTCCTGAACACTGAAGCTTTCTTT. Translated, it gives CASSLWPRGGPFLNTEAFF.

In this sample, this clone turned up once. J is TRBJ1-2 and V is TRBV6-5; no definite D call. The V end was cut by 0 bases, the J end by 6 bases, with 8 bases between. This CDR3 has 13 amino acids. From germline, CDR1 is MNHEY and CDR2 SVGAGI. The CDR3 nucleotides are TGTGCCAGCAGTTACTCGAGCGGGAATGGCTACACCTTC. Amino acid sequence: CASSYSSGNGYTF.

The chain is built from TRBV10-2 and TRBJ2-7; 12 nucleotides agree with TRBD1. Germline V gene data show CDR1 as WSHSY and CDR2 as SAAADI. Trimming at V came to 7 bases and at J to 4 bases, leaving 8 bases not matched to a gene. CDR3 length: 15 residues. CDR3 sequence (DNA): TGCGCCAGCAACCCGGGACAGGGGGCGGGATACGAGCAGTACTTC. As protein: CASNPGQGAGYEQYF.